This T cell receptor beta chain appears in the sequencing data of a study of blood T cell repertoires in COVID-19. V lost 3 bases and J 6 bases, leaving 12 bases between the germline ends. This CDR3 is built from 14 residues. The germline V gene has CDR1 LNHDA and CDR2 SQIVND (reference sequence). Method: immunoSEQ multiplex PCR; TCRdb's copy keeps in-frame clones and lacks some. The sample yields fewer than 250,000 clones, 70% to 90% seen once. The material sequenced was peripheral blood. This TCR was recovered from a man aged 40-50 years with acute or convalescent COVID-19. V gene TRBV19 combines with J gene TRBJ1-3; D unclear. The CDR3 sequence: CASSMRRAANTIYF. DNA for the CDR3: TGTGCCAGTAGTATGAGGAGGGCGGCAAACACCATATATTTT. The full variable domain, completed using reference TRBV19 and TRBJ1-3, is DGGITQSPKYLFRKEGQNVTLSCEQNLNHDAMYWYRQDPGQGLRLIYYSQIVNDFQKGDIAEGYSVSREKKESFPLTVTSAQKNPTAFYLCASSMRRAANTIYFGEGSWLTVV.